This T cell receptor (beta chain) was retrieved from a study of technical replicates of blood from a few donors (dated by TCRdb to 2015 to 2018). Library preparation was by the immunoSEQ multiplex PCR assay. The clones in this table, taken by TCRdb from immuneACCESS, are in-frame only. Not every clone is retained; where verified, under half of the shortfall comes from an unresolved V gene, and the cause of the rest is unknown. The sample table shows some 84,000 clones, and 91% are seen once. The leading ten clones occupy 0.39% of the sample. V loses 2 bases at its end and J loses 7 bases; junction bases beyond the gene matches: 15. Its CDR3 holds 17 amino acids, cysteine through phenylalanine. Just the 51-base CDR3 DNA is kept, in frame starting at base 1. Via the germline V gene, CDR1 is SNHLY and CDR2 FYNNEI. Note on this clone: What antigen it recognizes has not been identified. No qualities accompany the bases; no much larger clone lies one base away.

The sample comprised T cells isolated from PBMCs. The receptor chain draws on TRBV2 and TRBJ2-7; 9 central bases correspond to TRBD2. This TCR derives from a human donor in good health. The DNA sequence is given as TGTGCCAGCAGTGAATCTATCTATGGGGCGGGAGGGAGAGAGCAGTACTTC. It codes for CASSESIYGAGGREQYF.